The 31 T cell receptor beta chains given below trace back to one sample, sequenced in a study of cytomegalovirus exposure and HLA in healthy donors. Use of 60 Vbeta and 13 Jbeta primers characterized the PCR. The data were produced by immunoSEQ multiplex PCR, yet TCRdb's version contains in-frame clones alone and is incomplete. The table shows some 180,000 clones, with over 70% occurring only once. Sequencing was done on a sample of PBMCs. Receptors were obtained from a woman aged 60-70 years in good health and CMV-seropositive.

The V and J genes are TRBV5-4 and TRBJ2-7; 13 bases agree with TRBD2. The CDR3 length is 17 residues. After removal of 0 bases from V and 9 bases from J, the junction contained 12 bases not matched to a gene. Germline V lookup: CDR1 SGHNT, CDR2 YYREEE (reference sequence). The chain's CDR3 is CASSLATGLAGPRGQYF. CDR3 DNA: TGTGCCAGCAGCTTGGCGACGGGACTAGCGGGACCCCGGGGGCAGTACTTC.

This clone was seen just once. CDR3 DNA: TGTGCCAGCAGTCAACAGGGGTACGTTGGGACGCAGTATTTT. This codes for CASSQQGYVGTQYF. This chain joins TRBV28 and TRBJ2-3; 7 bases agree with TRBD1. The V gene end was trimmed by 5 bases and the J gene end by 9 bases; junction bases not matched to a gene: 11. Germline loops: CDR1 MDHEN, CDR2 SYDVKM. CDR3 size: 14 residues. Complete variable domain (other parts from reference TRBV28 and TRBJ2-3): DVKVTQSSRYLVKRTGEKVFLECVQDMDHENMFWYRQDPGLGLRLIYFSYDVKMKEKGDIPEGYSVSREKKERFSLILESASTNQTSMYLCASSQQGYVGTQYFGPGTRLTVL.

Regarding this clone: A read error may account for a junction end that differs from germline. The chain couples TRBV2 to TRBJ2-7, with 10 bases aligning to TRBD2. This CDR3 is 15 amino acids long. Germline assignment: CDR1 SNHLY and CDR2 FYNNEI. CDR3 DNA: TGTGCCAGCAGTGCTATGGGGACTAGCGTCACTACAGTCAGGTTC. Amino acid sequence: CASSAMGTSVTTVRF.

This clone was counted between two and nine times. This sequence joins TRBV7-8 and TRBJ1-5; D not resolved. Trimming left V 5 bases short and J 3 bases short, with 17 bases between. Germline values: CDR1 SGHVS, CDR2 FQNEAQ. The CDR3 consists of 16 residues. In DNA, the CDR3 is TGTGCCAGCAGCCAAGAATCAGGATGGCCCAATCAGCCCCAGCATTTT. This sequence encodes CASSQESGWPNQPQHF.

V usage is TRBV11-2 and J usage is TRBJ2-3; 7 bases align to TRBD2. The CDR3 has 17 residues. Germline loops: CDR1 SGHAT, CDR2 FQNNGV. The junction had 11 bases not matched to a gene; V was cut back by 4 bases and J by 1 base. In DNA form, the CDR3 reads TGTGCCAGCAGCTCCACCTGGGTTGCGGGGGGCACAGATACGCAGTATTTT. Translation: CASSSTWVAGGTDTQYF.

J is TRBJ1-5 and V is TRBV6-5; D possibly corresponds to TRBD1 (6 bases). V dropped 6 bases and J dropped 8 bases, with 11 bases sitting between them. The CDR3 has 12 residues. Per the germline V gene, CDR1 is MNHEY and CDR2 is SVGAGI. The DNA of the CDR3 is TGTGCCAGCAGCAATCAGGGGAAGCCCCAGCATTTT. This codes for CASSNQGKPQHF.

CDR3 residues: CASRGGQTSNQPQHF. The CDR3 nucleotides are TGTGCCAGTAGAGGGGGACAGACTAGCAATCAGCCCCAGCATTTT. The chain carries TRBV19 and TRBJ1-5; 7 nucleotides match TRBD1. This CDR3 region has 15 residues. Per germline, CDR1 LNHDA and CDR2 SQIVND (reference sequence). J gave up 0 bases and V 6 bases, and 5 bases lay outside the gene matches.

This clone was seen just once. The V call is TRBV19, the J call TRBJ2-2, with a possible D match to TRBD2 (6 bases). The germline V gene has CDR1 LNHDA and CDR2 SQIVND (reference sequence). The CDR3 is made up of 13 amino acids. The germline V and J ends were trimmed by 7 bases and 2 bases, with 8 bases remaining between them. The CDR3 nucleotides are TGTGCCAGTACGGGGGTTAACACCGGGGAGCTGTTTTTT. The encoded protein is CASTGVNTGELFF.

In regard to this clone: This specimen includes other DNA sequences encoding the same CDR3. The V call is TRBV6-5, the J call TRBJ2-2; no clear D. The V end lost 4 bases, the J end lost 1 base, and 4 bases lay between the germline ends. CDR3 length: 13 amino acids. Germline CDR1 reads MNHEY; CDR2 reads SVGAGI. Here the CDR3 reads CASSFKNTGELFF. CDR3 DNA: TGTGCCAGCAGTTTCAAGAACACCGGGGAGCTGTTTTTT.

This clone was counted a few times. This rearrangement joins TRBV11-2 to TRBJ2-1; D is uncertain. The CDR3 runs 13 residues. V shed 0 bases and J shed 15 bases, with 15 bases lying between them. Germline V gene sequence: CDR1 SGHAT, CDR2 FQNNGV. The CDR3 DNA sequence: TGTGCCAGCAGCTTAGATAGCTCGATGAGGCTGTTCTTC. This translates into CASSLDSSMRLFF.

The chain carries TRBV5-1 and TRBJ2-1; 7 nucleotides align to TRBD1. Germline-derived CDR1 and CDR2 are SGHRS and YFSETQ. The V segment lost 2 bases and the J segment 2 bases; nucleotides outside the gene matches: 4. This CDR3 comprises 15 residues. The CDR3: CASSLSTGTYNEQFF. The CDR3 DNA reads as TGCGCCAGCAGCTTATCGACAGGGACCTACAATGAGCAGTTCTTC. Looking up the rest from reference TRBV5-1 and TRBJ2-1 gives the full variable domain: KAGVTQTPRYLIKTRGQQVTLSCSPISGHRSVSWYQQTPGQGLQFLFEYFSETQRNKGNFPGRFSGRQFSNSRSEMNVSTLELGDSALYLCASSLSTGTYNEQFFGPGTRLTVL.

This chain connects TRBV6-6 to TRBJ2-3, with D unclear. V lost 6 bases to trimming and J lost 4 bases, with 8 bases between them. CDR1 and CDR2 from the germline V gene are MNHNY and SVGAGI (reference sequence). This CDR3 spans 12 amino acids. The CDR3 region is CASSPPADTQYF. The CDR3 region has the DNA TGTGCCAGCAGCCCCCCTGCAGATACGCAGTATTTT.

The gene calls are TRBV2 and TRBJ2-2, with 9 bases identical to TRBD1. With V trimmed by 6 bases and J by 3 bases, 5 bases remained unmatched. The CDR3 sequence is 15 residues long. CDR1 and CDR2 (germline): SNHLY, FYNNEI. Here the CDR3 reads CASRGRDRDTGELFF. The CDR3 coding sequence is TGTGCCAGCAGGGGAAGGGACAGGGACACCGGGGAGCTGTTTTTT.

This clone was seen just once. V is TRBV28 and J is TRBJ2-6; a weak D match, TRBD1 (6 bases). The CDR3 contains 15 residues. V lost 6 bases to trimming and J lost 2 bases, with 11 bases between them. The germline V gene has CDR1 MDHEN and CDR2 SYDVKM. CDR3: CASRLTGTGANVLTF. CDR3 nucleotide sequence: TGTGCCAGCAGGCTCACAGGGACTGGGGCCAACGTCCTGACTTTC.

The CDR3, as DNA: TGTGCCAGCAGCGCCCGACAGGGGGCGATTGGCTACACCTTC. This gives the protein CASSARQGAIGYTF. The chain recombines TRBV7-2 with TRBJ1-2; TRBD1 matches 10 bases. V gave up 5 bases and J gave up 7 bases; unmatched junction bases: 7. This CDR3 spans 14 amino acids. Germline V gene lookup returns CDR1 SGHTA and CDR2 FQGNSA.

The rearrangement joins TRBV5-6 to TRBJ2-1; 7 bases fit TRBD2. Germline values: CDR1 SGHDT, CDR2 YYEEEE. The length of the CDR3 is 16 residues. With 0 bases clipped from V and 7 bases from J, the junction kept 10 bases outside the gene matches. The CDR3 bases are TGTGCCAGCAGCTTGGCCGAGAGACTAGCCGTAAATGAGCAGTTCTTC. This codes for CASSLAERLAVNEQFF.

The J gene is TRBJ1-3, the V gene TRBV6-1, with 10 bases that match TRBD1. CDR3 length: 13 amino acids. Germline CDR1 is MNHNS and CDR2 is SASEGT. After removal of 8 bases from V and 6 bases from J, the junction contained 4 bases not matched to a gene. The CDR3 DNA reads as TGTGCCAGCGACAGGGGGCAAGAAAACACCATATATTTT. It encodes CASDRGQENTIYF.

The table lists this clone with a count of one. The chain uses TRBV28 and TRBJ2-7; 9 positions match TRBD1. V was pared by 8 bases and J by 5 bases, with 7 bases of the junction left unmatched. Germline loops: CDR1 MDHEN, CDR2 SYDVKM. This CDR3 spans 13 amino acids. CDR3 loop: CASLTGGFDEQYF. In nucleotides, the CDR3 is TGTGCCAGCCTGACAGGGGGATTTGACGAGCAGTACTTC.

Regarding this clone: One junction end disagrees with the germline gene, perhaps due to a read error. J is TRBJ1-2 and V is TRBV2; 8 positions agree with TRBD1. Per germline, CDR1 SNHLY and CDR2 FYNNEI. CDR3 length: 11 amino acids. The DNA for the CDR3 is TGTGCCAGCAGTGGCGACAGGGGCGTATCCTTC. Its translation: CASSGDRGVSF.

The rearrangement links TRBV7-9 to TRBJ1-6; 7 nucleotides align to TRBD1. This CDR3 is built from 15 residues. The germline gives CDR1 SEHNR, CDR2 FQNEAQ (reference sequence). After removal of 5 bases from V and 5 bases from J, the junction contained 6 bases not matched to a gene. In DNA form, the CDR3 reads TGTGCCAGCAGCCCCCGGGACAGAGATAATTCACCCCTCCACTTT. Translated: CASSPRDRDNSPLHF.

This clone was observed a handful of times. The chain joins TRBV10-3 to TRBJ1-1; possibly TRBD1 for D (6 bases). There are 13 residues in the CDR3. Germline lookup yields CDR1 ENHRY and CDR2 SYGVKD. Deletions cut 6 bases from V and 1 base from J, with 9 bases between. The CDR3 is CAISGQRNTEAFF. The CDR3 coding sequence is TGTGCCATCAGCGGACAGCGGAACACTGAAGCTTTCTTT.

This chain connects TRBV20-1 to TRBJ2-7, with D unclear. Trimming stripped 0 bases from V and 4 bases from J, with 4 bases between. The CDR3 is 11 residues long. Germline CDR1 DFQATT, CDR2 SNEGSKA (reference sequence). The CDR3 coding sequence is TGCAGTGCTAGAGATATGTACGAGCAGTACTTC. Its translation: CSARDMYEQYF.

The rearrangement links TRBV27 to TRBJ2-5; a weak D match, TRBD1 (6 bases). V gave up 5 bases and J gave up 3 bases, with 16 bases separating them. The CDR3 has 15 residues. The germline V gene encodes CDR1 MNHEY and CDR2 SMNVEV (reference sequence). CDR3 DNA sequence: TGTGCCAGCAGTGAGATCTGGACAGACAAAGAGACCCAGTACTTC. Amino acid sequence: CASSEIWTDKETQYF.

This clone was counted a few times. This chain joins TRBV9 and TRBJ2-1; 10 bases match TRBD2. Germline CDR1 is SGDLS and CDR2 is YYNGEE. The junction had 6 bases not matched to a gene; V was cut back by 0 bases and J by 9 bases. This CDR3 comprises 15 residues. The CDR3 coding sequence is TGTGCCAGCAGCGTAGAGGCTAGCGGGGGTACTGAGCAGTTCTTC. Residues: CASSVEASGGTEQFF.

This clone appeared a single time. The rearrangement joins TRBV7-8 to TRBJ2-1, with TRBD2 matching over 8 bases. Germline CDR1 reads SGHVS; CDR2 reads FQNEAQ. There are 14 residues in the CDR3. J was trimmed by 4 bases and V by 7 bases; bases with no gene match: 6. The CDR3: CASIQAGVYNEQFF. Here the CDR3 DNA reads TGTGCCAGCATCCAAGCGGGAGTTTACAATGAGCAGTTCTTC.

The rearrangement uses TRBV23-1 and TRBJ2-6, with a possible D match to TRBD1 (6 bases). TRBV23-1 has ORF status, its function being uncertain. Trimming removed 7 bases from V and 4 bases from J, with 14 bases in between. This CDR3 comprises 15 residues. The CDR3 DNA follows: TGCGCCAGCAACAGGGTCCGGAAGGGGGCCAACGTCCTGACTTTC. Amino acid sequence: CASNRVRKGANVLTF.

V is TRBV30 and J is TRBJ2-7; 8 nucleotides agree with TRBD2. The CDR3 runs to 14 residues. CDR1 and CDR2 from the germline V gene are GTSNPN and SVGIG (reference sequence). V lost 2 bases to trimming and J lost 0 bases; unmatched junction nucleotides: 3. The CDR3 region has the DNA TGTGCCTGGAGTCGGGGGGGCAGCTCCTACGAGCAGTACTTC. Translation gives CAWSRGGSSYEQYF.

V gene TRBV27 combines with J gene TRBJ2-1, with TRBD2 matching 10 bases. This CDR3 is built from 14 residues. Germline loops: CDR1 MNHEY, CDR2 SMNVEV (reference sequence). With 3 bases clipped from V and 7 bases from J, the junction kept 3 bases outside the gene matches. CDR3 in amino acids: CASSFSGLANEQFF. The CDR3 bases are TGTGCCAGCAGTTTCTCGGGACTAGCGAATGAGCAGTTCTTC.

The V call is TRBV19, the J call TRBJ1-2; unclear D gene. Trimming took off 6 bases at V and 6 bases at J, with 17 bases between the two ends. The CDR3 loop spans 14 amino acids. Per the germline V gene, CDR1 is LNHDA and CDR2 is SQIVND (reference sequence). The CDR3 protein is CASSNRQRSNGYTF. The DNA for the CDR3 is TGTGCCAGTAGCAATCGGCAGCGATCCAATGGCTACACCTTC.

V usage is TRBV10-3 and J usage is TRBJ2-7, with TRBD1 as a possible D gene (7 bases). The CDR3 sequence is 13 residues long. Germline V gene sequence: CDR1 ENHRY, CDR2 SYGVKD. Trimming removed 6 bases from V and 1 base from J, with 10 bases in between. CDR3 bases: TGTGCCATCAGGCAGGGGGGATCCTACGAGCAGTACTTC. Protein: CAIRQGGSYEQYF.

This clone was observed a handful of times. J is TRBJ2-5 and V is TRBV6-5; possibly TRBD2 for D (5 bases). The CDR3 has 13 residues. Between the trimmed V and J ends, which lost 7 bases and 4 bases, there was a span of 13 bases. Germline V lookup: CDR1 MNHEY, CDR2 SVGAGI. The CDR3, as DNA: TGTGCCAGCACTCCCCCTGGAGGAGAGACCCAGTACTTC. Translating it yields CASTPPGGETQYF.